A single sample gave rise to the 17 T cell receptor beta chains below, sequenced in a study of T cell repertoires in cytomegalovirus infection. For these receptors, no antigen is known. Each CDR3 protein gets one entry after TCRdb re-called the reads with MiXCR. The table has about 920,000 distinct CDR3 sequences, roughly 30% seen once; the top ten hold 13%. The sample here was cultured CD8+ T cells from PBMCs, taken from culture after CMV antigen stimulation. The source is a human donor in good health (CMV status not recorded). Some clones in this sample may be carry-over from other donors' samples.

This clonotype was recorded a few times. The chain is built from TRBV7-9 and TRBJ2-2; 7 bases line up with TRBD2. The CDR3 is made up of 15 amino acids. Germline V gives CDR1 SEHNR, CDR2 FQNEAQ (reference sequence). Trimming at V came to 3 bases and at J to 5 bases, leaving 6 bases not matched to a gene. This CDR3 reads CASSFQASGTGELFF. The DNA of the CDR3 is TGTGCCAGCAGCTTCCAGGCTAGCGGAACCGGGGAGCTGTTTTTT.

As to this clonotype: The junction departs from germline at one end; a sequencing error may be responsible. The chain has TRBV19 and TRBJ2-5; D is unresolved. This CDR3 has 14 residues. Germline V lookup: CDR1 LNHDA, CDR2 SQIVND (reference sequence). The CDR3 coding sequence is TGTGTCAGTAGTTTGACACCAGTCGGAGAGACCCAGTACTTC. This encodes CVSSLTPVGETQYF.

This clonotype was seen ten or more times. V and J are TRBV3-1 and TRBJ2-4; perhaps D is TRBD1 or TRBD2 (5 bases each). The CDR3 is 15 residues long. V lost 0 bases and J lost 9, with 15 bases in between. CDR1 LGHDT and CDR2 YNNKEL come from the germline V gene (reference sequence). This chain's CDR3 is CASSQERREKGIQYF. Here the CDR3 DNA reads TGTGCCAGCAGCCAAGAACGCAGGGAGAAGGGCATTCAGTACTTC.

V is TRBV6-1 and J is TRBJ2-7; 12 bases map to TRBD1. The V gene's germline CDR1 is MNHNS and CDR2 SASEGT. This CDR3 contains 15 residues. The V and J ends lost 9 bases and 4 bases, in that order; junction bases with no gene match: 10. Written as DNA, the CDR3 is TGTGCCAGTTATCTACCGGGACAGGGGGCTTACGAGCAGTACGTC. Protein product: CASYLPGQGAYEQYV.

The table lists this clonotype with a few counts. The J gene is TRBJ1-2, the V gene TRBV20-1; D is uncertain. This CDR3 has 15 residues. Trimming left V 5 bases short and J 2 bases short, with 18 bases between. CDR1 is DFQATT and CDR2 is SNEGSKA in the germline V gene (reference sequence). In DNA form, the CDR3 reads TGCAGTGCTTCCACTTCGTCGGCCGGGAACTATGGCTACACCTTC. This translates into CSASTSSAGNYGYTF.

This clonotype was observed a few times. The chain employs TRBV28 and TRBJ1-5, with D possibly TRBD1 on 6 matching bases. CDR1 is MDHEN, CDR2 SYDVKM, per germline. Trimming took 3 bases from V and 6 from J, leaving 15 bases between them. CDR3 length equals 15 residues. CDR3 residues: CASSFLEGVSQPQHF. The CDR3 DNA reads TGTGCCAGCAGTTTCCTCGAGGGGGTCTCTCAGCCCCAGCATTTT.

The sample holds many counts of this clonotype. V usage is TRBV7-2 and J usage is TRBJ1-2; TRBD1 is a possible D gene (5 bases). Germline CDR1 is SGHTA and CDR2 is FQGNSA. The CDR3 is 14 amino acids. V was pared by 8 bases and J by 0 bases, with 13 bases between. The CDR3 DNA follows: TGTGCCAGCCCTGCTACAGGAGCTAACTATGGCTACACCTTC. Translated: CASPATGANYGYTF.

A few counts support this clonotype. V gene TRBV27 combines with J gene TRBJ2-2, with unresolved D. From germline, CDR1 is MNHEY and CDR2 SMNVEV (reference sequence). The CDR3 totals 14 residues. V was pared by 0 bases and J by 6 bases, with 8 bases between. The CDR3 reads CASSLSLGSGELFF. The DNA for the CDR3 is TGTGCCAGCAGTTTATCGCTGGGATCCGGGGAGCTGTTTTTT.

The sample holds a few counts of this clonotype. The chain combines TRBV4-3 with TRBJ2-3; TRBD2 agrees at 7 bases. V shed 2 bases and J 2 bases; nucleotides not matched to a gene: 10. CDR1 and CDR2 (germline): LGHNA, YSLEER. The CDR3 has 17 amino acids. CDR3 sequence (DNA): TGCGCCAGCAGCCAACAAAACAGCGGGGACCCCACAGATACGCAGTATTTT. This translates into CASSQQNSGDPTDTQYF.

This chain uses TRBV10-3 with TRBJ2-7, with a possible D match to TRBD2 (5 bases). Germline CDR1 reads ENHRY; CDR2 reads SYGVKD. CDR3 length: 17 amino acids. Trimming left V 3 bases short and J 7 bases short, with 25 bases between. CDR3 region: CAISEFERDRGVWEQYF. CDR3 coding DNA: TGTGCCATCAGTGAATTCGAGAGGGATCGTGGGGTCTGGGAGCAGTACTTC.

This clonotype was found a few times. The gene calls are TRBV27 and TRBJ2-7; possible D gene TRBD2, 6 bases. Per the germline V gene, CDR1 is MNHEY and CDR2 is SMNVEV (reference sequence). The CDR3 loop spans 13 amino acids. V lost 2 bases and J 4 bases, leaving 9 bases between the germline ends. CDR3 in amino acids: CASSLREAYEQYF. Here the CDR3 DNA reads TGTGCCAGCAGTTTAAGGGAGGCGTACGAGCAGTACTTC.

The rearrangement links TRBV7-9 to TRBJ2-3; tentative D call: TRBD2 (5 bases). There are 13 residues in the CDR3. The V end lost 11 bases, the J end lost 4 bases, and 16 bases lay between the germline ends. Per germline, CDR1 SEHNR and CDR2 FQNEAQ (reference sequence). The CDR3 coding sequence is TGTGCCGCGACTTGGGAACTAGCAGATACGCAGTATTTT. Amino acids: CAATWELADTQYF.

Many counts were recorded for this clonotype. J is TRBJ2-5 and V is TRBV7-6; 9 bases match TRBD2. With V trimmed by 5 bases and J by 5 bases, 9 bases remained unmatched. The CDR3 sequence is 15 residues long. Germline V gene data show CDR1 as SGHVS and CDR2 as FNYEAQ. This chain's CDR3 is CASSGRGTSFETQYF. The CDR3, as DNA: TGTGCCAGCAGCGGCAGAGGGACTAGCTTTGAGACCCAGTACTTC.

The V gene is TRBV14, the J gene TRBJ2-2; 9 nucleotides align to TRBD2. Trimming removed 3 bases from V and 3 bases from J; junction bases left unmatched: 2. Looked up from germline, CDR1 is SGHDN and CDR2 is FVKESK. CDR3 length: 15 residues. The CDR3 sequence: CASSQLAGYTGELFF. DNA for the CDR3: TGTGCCAGCAGCCAGCTAGCGGGGTACACCGGGGAGCTGTTTTTT.

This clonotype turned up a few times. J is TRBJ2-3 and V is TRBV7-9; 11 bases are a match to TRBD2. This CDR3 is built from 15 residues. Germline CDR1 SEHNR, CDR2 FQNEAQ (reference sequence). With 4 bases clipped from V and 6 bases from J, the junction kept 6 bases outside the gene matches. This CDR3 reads CASSSVLAGGDTQYF. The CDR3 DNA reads TGTGCCAGCAGCTCAGTCCTAGCGGGGGGTGATACGCAGTATTTT.

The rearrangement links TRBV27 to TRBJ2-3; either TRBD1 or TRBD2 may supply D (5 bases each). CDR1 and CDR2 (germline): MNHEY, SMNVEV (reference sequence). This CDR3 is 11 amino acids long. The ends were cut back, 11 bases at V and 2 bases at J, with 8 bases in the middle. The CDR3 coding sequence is TGTGCCTCGGGGCTCACAGATACGCAGTATTTT. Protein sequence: CASGLTDTQYF.

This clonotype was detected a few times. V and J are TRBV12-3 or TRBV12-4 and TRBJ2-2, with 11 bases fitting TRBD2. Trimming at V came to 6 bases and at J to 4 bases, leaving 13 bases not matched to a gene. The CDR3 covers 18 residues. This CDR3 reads CASSLISTGTSGTGELFF. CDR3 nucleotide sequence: TGTGCCAGCAGCCTAATTAGTACCGGGACTAGCGGCACCGGGGAGCTGTTTTTT.